Listed below are T cell receptor beta chains from one sample, sequenced in a study of molecular identifiers for immune sequencing clone quantification. TCRdb reanalysed the PCR reads using MiXCR and keeps one entry per CDR3 protein. Of 80,000 to 95,000 distinct CDR3 sequences listed, 15% to 20% were seen once; the top ten hold about 0.85%. Sequenced input: naive CD8+ T cells from blood, with Jurkat cell RNA spiked in. These receptors all come from a human donor in good health. Some libraries in this study had Jurkat cell RNA spiked in. Both conserved end residues are part of each CDR3. The D gene is left open where the match is weak. Not every row has a clone size; where given, it reads once, few, many or a size class.

CDR3 DNA: TGTGCCAGCAGCCCCGACGCCGGAGAAAAACTGTTTTTT
CDR3 protein: CASSPDAGEKLFF
clone size: NA
D gene: NA
CDR3 length: 13
J gene: TRBJ1-4
V gene: TRBV7-9

CDR3 DNA: TGCGCCAGCAGCTTGTGGAAACCAGACCTCACGGATACGCAGTATTTT
CDR3 protein: CASSLWKPDLTDTQYF
clone size: NA
D gene: NA
CDR3 length: 16
J gene: TRBJ2-3
V gene: TRBV5-1

CDR3 DNA: TGTGCCAGCAGCCTGGCAGGTGAGCGGGGGAGCAATCAGCCCCAGCATTTT
CDR3 protein: CASSLAGERGSNQPQHF
clone size: many
D gene: NA
CDR3 length: 17
J gene: TRBJ1-5
V gene: TRBV5-5

CDR3 DNA: TGTGCCAGCAGTTACTTTGCTGCTAGCACAGATACGCAGTATTTT
CDR3 protein: CASSYFAASTDTQYF
clone size: many
D gene: NA
CDR3 length: 15
J gene: TRBJ2-3
V gene: TRBV6-2/TRBV6-3

CDR3 DNA: TGTGCCAGCAGCCACGGGACAGGGGGCGATGAGCAGTACTTC
CDR3 protein: CASSHGTGGDEQYF
clone size: few
D gene: TRBD1
CDR3 length: 14
J gene: TRBJ2-7
V gene: TRBV9

CDR3 DNA: TGTGCCAGCAGCGTCGATGGGACCGACTATCTCTACGAGCAGTACTTC
CDR3 protein: CASSVDGTDYLYEQYF
clone size: many
D gene: NA
CDR3 length: 16
J gene: TRBJ2-7
V gene: TRBV9

CDR3 DNA: TGTGCCAGCAGCCCCACCGGGGGGGGGGCGGGCTATGGCTACACCTTC
CDR3 protein: CASSPTGGGAGYGYTF
clone size: many
D gene: NA
CDR3 length: 16
J gene: TRBJ1-2
V gene: TRBV6-6

CDR3 DNA: TGTGCCAGCAGCTTCGGGGTAGGCAATCAGCCCCAGCATTTT
CDR3 protein: CASSFGVGNQPQHF
clone size: many
D gene: NA
CDR3 length: 14
J gene: TRBJ1-5
V gene: TRBV5-6

CDR3 DNA: TGCGCCAGCAGCCAAGATAGGAAGGTCGGAGGGAACTCTGGAAACACCATATATTTT
CDR3 protein: CASSQDRKVGGNSGNTIYF
clone size: many
D gene: NA
CDR3 length: 19
J gene: TRBJ1-3
V gene: TRBV4-3

CDR3 DNA: TGTGCCAGCATGAGGGAGGGCAATGAGCAGTTCTTC
CDR3 protein: CASMREGNEQFF
clone size: many
D gene: TRBD2
CDR3 length: 12
J gene: TRBJ2-1
V gene: TRBV6-2/TRBV6-3

CDR3 DNA: TGCGCCAGCAGCCGGGGGCGCGGCACCGGGGAGCTGTTTTTT
CDR3 protein: CASSRGRGTGELFF
clone size: many
D gene: NA
CDR3 length: 14
J gene: TRBJ2-2
V gene: TRBV4-1

CDR3 DNA: TGTGCCAGCAGTTTAGCGACAGGAGGAAACACCATATATTTT
CDR3 protein: CASSLATGGNTIYF
clone size: many
D gene: NA
CDR3 length: 14
J gene: TRBJ1-3
V gene: TRBV12-3/TRBV12-4

CDR3 DNA: TGTGCCAGCAGTTTCCCCGGAGACGAGCAGTACTTC
CDR3 protein: CASSFPGDEQYF
clone size: many
D gene: NA
CDR3 length: 12
J gene: TRBJ2-7
V gene: TRBV27

CDR3 DNA: TGTGCCAGCAGCTCTATACTAGCGGGAGTCACAGATACGCAGTATTTT
CDR3 protein: CASSSILAGVTDTQYF
clone size: many
D gene: TRBD2
CDR3 length: 16
J gene: TRBJ2-3
V gene: TRBV7-9

CDR3 DNA: TGTGCCAGCAAGGGACAGGGGGCGGGACAGCCCCAGCATTTT
CDR3 protein: CASKGQGAGQPQHF
clone size: many
D gene: TRBD1
CDR3 length: 14
J gene: TRBJ1-5
V gene: TRBV28

CDR3 DNA: TGTGCCAGCACCCCAGAGGGCACAGATACGCAGTATTTT
CDR3 protein: CASTPEGTDTQYF
clone size: many
D gene: NA
CDR3 length: 13
J gene: TRBJ2-3
V gene: TRBV12-3/TRBV12-4

CDR3 DNA: TGTGCCAGCATGCTAGGGACTAGCGGGGGGGAAGATACGCAGTATTTT
CDR3 protein: CASMLGTSGGEDTQYF
clone size: few
D gene: TRBD2
CDR3 length: 16
J gene: TRBJ2-3
V gene: TRBV11-2

CDR3 DNA: TGTGCCAGCACGACTAGCGGGAAATCGGTCACAGATACGCAGTATTTT
CDR3 protein: CASTTSGKSVTDTQYF
clone size: many
D gene: TRBD2
CDR3 length: 16
J gene: TRBJ2-3
V gene: TRBV6-5

CDR3 DNA: TGCGCCAGCAGCCAGACAGGGGGCTTCAATCAGCCCCAGCATTTT
CDR3 protein: CASSQTGGFNQPQHF
clone size: many
D gene: TRBD1
CDR3 length: 15
J gene: TRBJ1-5
V gene: TRBV4-3

CDR3 DNA: TGTGCCAGCAGCTTATGGGGGATTGAGGATCAGCCCCAGCATTTT
CDR3 protein: CASSLWGIEDQPQHF
clone size: many
D gene: NA
CDR3 length: 15
J gene: TRBJ1-5
V gene: TRBV7-2

CDR3 DNA: TGCAGCGTTGAAGAGGAGGCTAGCTCCTACGAGCAGTACTTC
CDR3 protein: CSVEEEASSYEQYF
clone size: many
D gene: NA
CDR3 length: 14
J gene: TRBJ2-7
V gene: TRBV29-1

CDR3 DNA: TGCGCCAGCAGCCAAGATTACGGGAAGAGCTCCTACAATGAGCAGTTCTTC
CDR3 protein: CASSQDYGKSSYNEQFF
clone size: many
D gene: NA
CDR3 length: 17
J gene: TRBJ2-1
V gene: TRBV4-3

CDR3 DNA: TGTGCCAGCAGTCCCGTGAGGACAGGGCGAGATACGCAGTATTTT
CDR3 protein: CASSPVRTGRDTQYF
clone size: many
D gene: TRBD1
CDR3 length: 15
J gene: TRBJ2-3
V gene: TRBV27

CDR3 DNA: TGTGCCAGCAGTTCCACCGGGACAGGGGGACCTGGGACCGGGGAGCTGTTTTTT
CDR3 protein: CASSSTGTGGPGTGELFF
clone size: many
D gene: TRBD1
CDR3 length: 18
J gene: TRBJ2-2
V gene: TRBV12-3/TRBV12-4

CDR3 DNA: TGTGCCAGTAGTCAATCGGAGGACACCATATATTTT
CDR3 protein: CASSQSEDTIYF
clone size: NA
D gene: NA
CDR3 length: 12
J gene: TRBJ1-3
V gene: TRBV19

CDR3 DNA: TGCAGTGCTAGACCTTTGCTTACGGGAGCTTACGAGCAGTACTTC
CDR3 protein: CSARPLLTGAYEQYF
clone size: few
D gene: NA
CDR3 length: 15
J gene: TRBJ2-7
V gene: TRBV20-1

CDR3 DNA: TGTGCCAGCGGTACAGAAAACAATCAGCCCCAGCATTTT
CDR3 protein: CASGTENNQPQHF
clone size: many
D gene: NA
CDR3 length: 13
J gene: TRBJ1-5
V gene: TRBV6-5

CDR3 DNA: TGTGCCAGCAGCTTTGTTCCCGGCGGGTCCTACGAGCAGTACTTC
CDR3 protein: CASSFVPGGSYEQYF
clone size: many
D gene: NA
CDR3 length: 15
J gene: TRBJ2-7
V gene: TRBV5-4

CDR3 DNA: TGCTGCGCCCTAGCTGGGCGTGATGAGACCCAGTACTTC
CDR3 protein: CCALAGRDETQYF
clone size: NA
D gene: NA
CDR3 length: 13
J gene: TRBJ2-5
V gene: TRBV29-1

CDR3 DNA: TGTGCCAGTAGTCCCCGACCTGGGCAGCCGCAGAACACTGAAGCTTTCTTT
CDR3 protein: CASSPRPGQPQNTEAFF
clone size: many
D gene: NA
CDR3 length: 17
J gene: TRBJ1-1
V gene: TRBV19

CDR3 DNA: TGTGCCAGCAGCTTAGGGGGCGAATCCTACGAGCAGTACTTC
CDR3 protein: CASSLGGESYEQYF
clone size: many
D gene: NA
CDR3 length: 14
J gene: TRBJ2-7
V gene: TRBV13

CDR3 DNA: TGTGCCACCAGTGAGCGGACAGCCAATGAGCAGTTCTTC
CDR3 protein: CATSERTANEQFF
clone size: many
D gene: NA
CDR3 length: 13
J gene: TRBJ2-1
V gene: TRBV24-1

CDR3 DNA: TGCAGTGCTAGAGAGGTTGGGACAGGGGGCGTTTTTTGGGACACTGAAGCTTTCTTT
CDR3 protein: CSAREVGTGGVFWDTEAFF
clone size: many
D gene: TRBD1
CDR3 length: 19
J gene: TRBJ1-1
V gene: TRBV20-1

CDR3 DNA: TGCGCCAGCAGCCAAGATGGGGACAGGGCTAATGAGCAGTTCTTC
CDR3 protein: CASSQDGDRANEQFF
clone size: many
D gene: TRBD1
CDR3 length: 15
J gene: TRBJ2-1
V gene: TRBV4-1

CDR3 DNA: TGCAGTGCTGCCGGGACTAGCCCCTACGAGCAGTACTTC
CDR3 protein: CSAAGTSPYEQYF
clone size: many
D gene: TRBD2
CDR3 length: 13
J gene: TRBJ2-7
V gene: TRBV20-1

CDR3 DNA: TGCAGCGTCCAGGGGGCTTTCGCTGAAGCTTTCTTT
CDR3 protein: CSVQGAFAEAFF
clone size: many
D gene: TRBD1
CDR3 length: 12
J gene: TRBJ1-1
V gene: TRBV29-1

CDR3 DNA: TGCAGTGCGAGAGCCCCCCGGACTATCACAGATACGCAGTATTTT
CDR3 protein: CSARAPRTITDTQYF
clone size: many
D gene: NA
CDR3 length: 15
J gene: TRBJ2-3
V gene: TRBV20-1

CDR3 DNA: TGTGCCACCAGTGATTTGACAGGGCCCTACAATGAGCAGTTCTTC
CDR3 protein: CATSDLTGPYNEQFF
clone size: many
D gene: NA
CDR3 length: 15
J gene: TRBJ2-1
V gene: TRBV24-1

CDR3 DNA: TGTGCCATCAGTGGAGGGGGAAGCTCCTACAATGAGCAGTTCTTC
CDR3 protein: CAISGGGSSYNEQFF
clone size: few
D gene: NA
CDR3 length: 15
J gene: TRBJ2-1
V gene: TRBV10-3

CDR3 DNA: TGCGCCAGCAGCCAAGAAAGGGACAGGGGGCGAAATGAGCAGTTCTTC
CDR3 protein: CASSQERDRGRNEQFF
clone size: many
D gene: TRBD1
CDR3 length: 16
J gene: TRBJ2-1
V gene: TRBV4-3

CDR3 DNA: TGTGCCAGCAGTCAACGAGCGGGGGGAAACACAGATACGCAGTATTTT
CDR3 protein: CASSQRAGGNTDTQYF
clone size: many
D gene: TRBD2
CDR3 length: 16
J gene: TRBJ2-3
V gene: TRBV6-2/TRBV6-3

CDR3 DNA: TGCGCCAGCAGCCAAGACCGGACAGGGAGTTATAGCAATCAGCCCCAGCATTTT
CDR3 protein: CASSQDRTGSYSNQPQHF
clone size: many
D gene: TRBD1
CDR3 length: 18
J gene: TRBJ1-5
V gene: TRBV4-3

CDR3 DNA: TGTGCCAGCAGTTGGGACCCTTACTCCGGGGAGCTGTTTTTT
CDR3 protein: CASSWDPYSGELFF
clone size: many
D gene: NA
CDR3 length: 14
J gene: TRBJ2-2
V gene: TRBV27

CDR3 DNA: TGTGCCAGCAGTGTAGTGGAAAGCAATCAGCCCCAGCATTTT
CDR3 protein: CASSVVESNQPQHF
clone size: many
D gene: NA
CDR3 length: 14
J gene: TRBJ1-5
V gene: TRBV28

CDR3 DNA: TGTGCCATCAGTGGGACTGCTAGGCCCCAGCATTTT
CDR3 protein: CAISGTARPQHF
clone size: many
D gene: NA
CDR3 length: 12
J gene: TRBJ1-5
V gene: TRBV10-3

CDR3 DNA: TGTGCCAGCAGTGCGGGGGCGGGCACCGGGGAGCTGTTTTTT
CDR3 protein: CASSAGAGTGELFF
clone size: many
D gene: NA
CDR3 length: 14
J gene: TRBJ2-2
V gene: TRBV2

CDR3 DNA: TGCGCCAGCGCCCCGACAAGGGGGCTAGATGAGCAGTTCTTC
CDR3 protein: CASAPTRGLDEQFF
clone size: many
D gene: TRBD1
CDR3 length: 14
J gene: TRBJ2-1
V gene: TRBV4-3

CDR3 DNA: TGTGCCAGCCGATCGATCCGCCGGGACAGGGGCACAGATACGCAGTATTTT
CDR3 protein: CASRSIRRDRGTDTQYF
clone size: NA
D gene: TRBD1
CDR3 length: 17
J gene: TRBJ2-3
V gene: TRBV5-6

CDR3 DNA: TGTGCCTGGAGTCCAGGTGGGGGGCCCTACAATGAGCAGTTCTTC
CDR3 protein: CAWSPGGGPYNEQFF
clone size: many
D gene: NA
CDR3 length: 15
J gene: TRBJ2-1
V gene: TRBV30

CDR3 DNA: TGTGCCAGCAGTTACGGGGACAGGGGAGAGACCCAGTACTTC
CDR3 protein: CASSYGDRGETQYF
clone size: many
D gene: TRBD1
CDR3 length: 14
J gene: TRBJ2-5
V gene: TRBV6-2/TRBV6-3

CDR3 DNA: TGTGCCAGCAGCCTCGAGGGAGGGATTGGCACTGAAGCTTTCTTT
CDR3 protein: CASSLEGGIGTEAFF
clone size: many
D gene: NA
CDR3 length: 15
J gene: TRBJ1-1
V gene: TRBV9

CDR3 DNA: TGCAGTGCTAGAGATCGGAGGGCTGGGGCCAACGTCCTGACTTTC
CDR3 protein: CSARDRRAGANVLTF
clone size: many
D gene: NA
CDR3 length: 15
J gene: TRBJ2-6
V gene: TRBV20-1

CDR3 DNA: TGTGCCAGCAGTTTCCGCATGAGGCGGTCCAGCACAGATACGCAGTATTTT
CDR3 protein: CASSFRMRRSSTDTQYF
clone size: many
D gene: NA
CDR3 length: 17
J gene: TRBJ2-3
V gene: TRBV28

CDR3 DNA: TGTGCCAGCAGTAATGAGCGATACGAGCAGTACTTC
CDR3 protein: CASSNERYEQYF
clone size: NA
D gene: NA
CDR3 length: 12
J gene: TRBJ2-7
V gene: TRBV27

CDR3 DNA: TGCAGCGTTGCTTCGGACAGTTACATGAACACTGAAGCTTTCTTT
CDR3 protein: CSVASDSYMNTEAFF
clone size: many
D gene: NA
CDR3 length: 15
J gene: TRBJ1-1
V gene: TRBV29-1